A single sample is the source of the 32 T cell receptor beta chains below, sequenced in a study of T cell repertoires in cytomegalovirus infection. TCRdb re-derived calls from the reads in MiXCR, one entry per CDR3 protein. This sample has more than 250,000 distinct CDR3 sequences, with around 25% found just once. The antigens of these receptors remain unknown. Here the sequenced sample was cultured PBMCs, taken from culture after CMV antigen stimulation. These receptors were taken from a human donor in good health (CMV status not recorded). Some clones in this sample may be carry-over from other donors' samples.

This rearrangement joins TRBV4-1 to TRBJ2-2; 16 positions match TRBD2. The CDR3 length is 19 residues. CDR1 is MGHRA, CDR2 YSYEKL, per germline. V lost 4 bases to trimming and J lost 1 base; unmatched junction nucleotides: 6. The CDR3: CASSPGTSGRGRNTGELFF. DNA for the CDR3: TGCGCCAGCAGCCCAGGGACTAGCGGGAGGGGACGGAACACCGGGGAGCTGTTTTTT.

This rearrangement joins TRBV28 to TRBJ1-1; weak D call: TRBD1 (5 bases). V gave up 3 bases and J gave up 7 bases, with 15 bases separating them. CDR3 size: 14 residues. Germline V gene sequence: CDR1 MDHEN, CDR2 SYDVKM. DNA of the CDR3: TGTGCCAGCAGTTTTAGAGTGGGACTATTTGAAGCTTTCTTT. Translated: CASSFRVGLFEAFF.

A few counts support this clonotype. This chain connects TRBV28 to TRBJ2-7; 8 bases match TRBD2. The germline V gene encodes CDR1 MDHEN and CDR2 SYDVKM. The CDR3 sequence is 15 residues long. V lost 4 bases and J lost 0; bases outside the gene matches: 5. CDR3 amino acids: CASSSPRGGSYEQYF. The CDR3 DNA reads as TGTGCCAGCAGTTCCCCTCGGGGGGGCTCCTACGAGCAGTACTTC. The entire variable domain, with the rest obtained from reference TRBV28 and TRBJ2-7, is as follows: DVKVTQSSRYLVKRTGEKVFLECVQDMDHENMFWYRQDPGLGLRLIYFSYDVKMKEKGDIPEGYSVSREKKERFSLILESASTNQTSMYLCASSSPRGGSYEQYFGPGTRLTVT.

This clonotype was detected ten times or more. CDR3 amino acids: CASSTRTGYYEQYF. CDR3 bases: TGTGCCAGCAGCACGCGGACAGGGTACTACGAGCAGTACTTC. The rearrangement links TRBV7-9 to TRBJ2-7; 8 bases agree with TRBD1. CDR3 length: 14 amino acids. The germline gives CDR1 SEHNR, CDR2 FQNEAQ (reference sequence). V lost 5 bases and J lost 3; bases outside the gene matches: 6.

This clonotype was found a few times. This chain joins TRBV7-2 and TRBJ2-1; D possibly uses TRBD1 or TRBD2 (5 bases each). With 8 bases removed from V and 6 bases from J, the gap between germline ends came to 14 bases. This CDR3 is built from 13 residues. Germline V gene sequence: CDR1 SGHTA, CDR2 FQGNSA. The CDR3 loop is CASATPGRNEQFF. CDR3 in DNA: TGTGCCAGCGCCACACCGGGACGCAATGAGCAGTTCTTC.

The genes are TRBV11-3 and TRBJ2-1; 8 bases line up with TRBD2. CDR1 SGHNT and CDR2 YENEEA come from the germline V gene. The V and J ends lost 0 bases and 8 bases, in that order; junction bases with no gene match: 15. The CDR3 sequence is 18 residues long. CDR3 sequence (DNA): TGTGCCAGCAGCTTAGATCAATCCGTCGGCGGGAGGTTTGATGAGCAGTTCTTC. It specifies CASSLDQSVGGRFDEQFF.

V gene TRBV12-3 or TRBV12-4 combines with J gene TRBJ2-5; D may be TRBD2 (5 bases). This CDR3 is built from 13 residues. Trimming removed 6 bases from V and 1 base from J, with 9 bases in between. The CDR3 DNA is TGTGCCAGCAGCGAGGACTCCCAAGAGACCCAGTACTTC. Protein sequence: CASSEDSQETQYF.

There are a few counts of this clonotype. The J gene is TRBJ2-1, the V gene TRBV2; the match to TRBD2 covers 7 bases. CDR1 is SNHLY and CDR2 is FYNNEI in the germline V gene. Trimming took 6 bases from V and 3 from J; bases not matched to a gene: 11. This CDR3 has 16 residues. The CDR3 region has the DNA TGTGCCAGCAGGAGGAAGGTGGAGCGGGACTACAATGAGCAGTTCTTC. This translates into CASRRKVERDYNEQFF.

The V call is TRBV6-1, the J call TRBJ2-5; D uncertain. Germline loops: CDR1 MNHNS, CDR2 SASEGT. The CDR3 contains 15 residues. Trimming took 5 bases from V and 5 from J, leaving 18 bases between them. This CDR3 is CASSLRWGGLETQYF. Written as DNA, the CDR3 is TGTGCCAGCAGTCTTCGATGGGGTGGATTGGAGACCCAGTACTTC.

DNA of the CDR3: TGCGCCAGCAGCTCTTACAGCAGTCATGAGACCCAGTACTTC. Translation: CASSSYSSHETQYF. This chain connects TRBV5-1 to TRBJ2-5; D remains unclear. This CDR3 contains 14 residues. The V end was cut by 3 bases, the J end by 5 bases, with 14 bases between. Germline V gives CDR1 SGHRS, CDR2 YFSETQ.

The J gene is TRBJ1-2, the V gene TRBV15; tentatively, D is TRBD1 (5 bases). V was pared by 0 bases and J by 5 bases, with 13 bases between. The CDR3 extends over 15 amino acids. Germline V gene data show CDR1 as LNHNV and CDR2 as YYDKDF (reference sequence). The CDR3: CATSRDSSRGYGYTF. CDR3 nucleotides: TGTGCCACCAGCAGAGACAGCTCAAGGGGTTATGGCTACACCTTC.

The chain employs TRBV11-3 and TRBJ1-1; perhaps TRBD1 as D (5 bases). Trimming pared 2 bases from V and 8 bases from J, leaving 15 bases between. Germline values: CDR1 SGHNT, CDR2 YENEEA. This CDR3 has 14 amino acids. CDR3 sequence: CASSLRGVPTEAFF. For the CDR3, the DNA is TGTGCCAGCAGCTTACGGGGGGTACCTACAGAAGCTTTCTTT.

The chain combines TRBV28 with TRBJ2-1; D uncertain. V lost 8 bases and J 5 bases, leaving 10 bases between the germline ends. CDR3 length: 12 residues. Germline V gene data show CDR1 as MDHEN and CDR2 as SYDVKM. The CDR3 nucleotides are TGTGCCAGCGGGCGGACGGACAATGAGCAGTTCTTC. It yields the protein CASGRTDNEQFF.

This rearrangement joins TRBV19 to TRBJ2-5; 8 nucleotides agree with TRBD1. The CDR3 loop spans 14 amino acids. Germline V lookup: CDR1 LNHDA, CDR2 SQIVND (reference sequence). The V gene end was trimmed by 4 bases and the J gene end by 1 base; junction bases not matched to a gene: 2. CDR3 nucleotide sequence: TGTGCCAGTAGTAAAGGGACAGGCCAAGAGACCCAGTACTTC. This encodes CASSKGTGQETQYF.

This clonotype occurred many times. The chain links TRBV7-2 to TRBJ2-1; 13 bases map to TRBD2. CDR1 and CDR2 from the germline V gene are SGHTA and FQGNSA. This CDR3 spans 20 amino acids. Unmatched junction bases numbered 16, after V lost 5 bases and J lost 3 bases. CDR3 DNA sequence: TGTGCCAGCAGCATCCCATCCAGGACTAGCGGGAGTAGTGTCTACAATGAGCAGTTCTTC. Protein: CASSIPSRTSGSSVYNEQFF.

The V and J genes are TRBV6-2 or TRBV6-3 and TRBJ1-2; D is uncertain. Germline V CDR1 and CDR2: MNHEY, SVGEGT. Trimming removed 0 bases at V and 7 bases at J, with 12 bases between. This CDR3 comprises 14 residues. The CDR3 loop is CASSYSSGGLGYTF. The CDR3 bases are TGTGCCAGCAGTTACTCGAGCGGAGGGCTTGGCTACACCTTC.

This clonotype has only a few counts. The chain uses TRBV7-9 and TRBJ2-3; 7 bases align to TRBD1. Per germline, CDR1 SEHNR and CDR2 FQNEAQ (reference sequence). The V gene end was trimmed by 1 base and the J gene end by 0 bases; junction bases not matched to a gene: 4. The CDR3 contains 16 residues. CDR3 in amino acids: CASSLEPQGSTDTQYF. The CDR3, as DNA: TGTGCCAGCAGCTTAGAACCACAGGGGAGCACAGATACGCAGTATTTT.

This clonotype was recorded at least ten times. J is TRBJ2-1 and V is TRBV7-2; tentatively, D is TRBD2 (5 bases). Between the trimmed V and J ends, which lost 0 bases and 5 bases, there was a span of 5 bases. The CDR3 covers 13 residues. Germline values: CDR1 SGHTA, CDR2 FQGNSA. CDR3 loop: CASSLARDNEQFF. The DNA for the CDR3 is TGTGCCAGCAGCTTAGCGAGGGACAATGAGCAGTTCTTC.

This clonotype has more than one count but fewer than ten. This chain joins TRBV18 and TRBJ1-1; TRBD1 matches at 7 bases. Germline assignment: CDR1 KGHSH and CDR2 LQKENI. The CDR3 is 16 amino acids. V lost 3 bases to trimming and J lost 0 bases; unmatched junction nucleotides: 7. The CDR3 protein is CASSPQQGTLNTEAFF. The CDR3 DNA follows: TGTGCCAGCTCACCCCAACAGGGGACCCTGAACACTGAAGCTTTCTTT.

This sequence joins TRBV7-9 and TRBJ2-1; TRBD2 matches at 13 bases. Germline CDR1 SEHNR, CDR2 FQNEAQ (reference sequence). The CDR3 is made up of 15 amino acids. With 5 bases clipped from V and 8 bases from J, the junction kept 6 bases outside the gene matches. As DNA, the CDR3 is TGTGCCAGCAGCCAAACTAGCGGGAGGGTTCATGAGCAGTTCTTC. Its translation is CASSQTSGRVHEQFF.

The gene calls are TRBV29-1 and TRBJ2-2, with TRBD2 matching over 11 bases. This CDR3 has 13 residues. CDR1 and CDR2 (germline): SQVTM, ANQGSEA. The V segment lost 7 bases and the J segment 3 bases; nucleotides outside the gene matches: 1. CDR3: CSGGLADTGELFF. The DNA for the CDR3 is TGCAGCGGGGGACTAGCGGACACCGGGGAGCTGTTTTTT.

This clonotype has at least ten counts. The chain joins TRBV11-2 to TRBJ2-5; 9 nucleotides match TRBD2. The CDR3 loop spans 15 amino acids. Per the germline V gene, CDR1 is SGHAT and CDR2 is FQNNGV. Trimming removed 5 bases from V and 3 bases from J; junction bases left unmatched: 7. CDR3 loop: CASSPTSSGKETQYF. CDR3 DNA: TGTGCCAGCAGCCCGACTTCTAGCGGGAAAGAGACCCAGTACTTC.

This clonotype was detected a few times. V usage is TRBV7-4 and J usage is TRBJ2-7; no clear D. Trimming shortened V by 7 bases and J by 0 bases, and 13 bases separated the two germline ends. From germline, CDR1 is SGHVT and CDR2 SQSDAQ. The CDR3 is made up of 14 amino acids. The CDR3 DNA reads as TGTGCCAGCATCCCGTGGGCCTTCTCCTACGAGCAGTACGTC. Translation: CASIPWAFSYEQYV.

This clonotype was picked up many times. The V gene is TRBV7-2, the J gene TRBJ1-5, with 9 bases lining up with TRBD1. The J segment lost 2 bases and the V segment lost 4 bases, leaving 6 bases of the junction unmatched. The CDR3 is made up of 16 amino acids. Germline lookup yields CDR1 SGHTA and CDR2 FQGNSA. The CDR3 sequence is CASSSNRGPGNQPQHF. In DNA form, the CDR3 reads TGTGCCAGCAGCTCCAACAGGGGGCCTGGCAATCAGCCCCAGCATTTT.

The gene calls are TRBV29-1 and TRBJ2-7, with D perhaps assigned TRBD1 or TRBD2 (6 bases each). Trimming stripped 7 bases from V and 4 bases from J, with 20 bases between. Looked up from germline, CDR1 is SQVTM and CDR2 is ANQGSEA. There are 14 residues in the CDR3. CDR3: CSATPGAGQYEQYF. CDR3 DNA: TGCAGCGCCACACCGGGGGCAGGGCAGTACGAGCAGTACTTC.

This clonotype occurred a few times. The chain has TRBV5-8 and TRBJ2-3; 9 bases match TRBD2. CDR3 size: 17 residues. Trimming took 3 bases from V and 0 from J; bases not matched to a gene: 8. Germline CDR1 reads SGHTS; CDR2 reads YDEGEE. Written as DNA, the CDR3 is TGTGCCAGCAGCTCACTACCTAGCGGGATAAGCACAGATACGCAGTATTTT. Protein sequence: CASSSLPSGISTDTQYF.

V gene TRBV20-1 combines with J gene TRBJ2-2; D not resolved. The CDR3 totals 14 residues. Germline CDR1 DFQATT, CDR2 SNEGSKA (reference sequence). Trimming stripped 0 bases from V and 5 bases from J, with 10 bases between. The CDR3 sequence is CSARDSRTTGELFF. DNA for the CDR3: TGCAGTGCTAGAGATAGTCGGACGACCGGGGAGCTGTTTTTT.

V and J are TRBV19 and TRBJ2-1; D perhaps matches TRBD2 (6 bases). This CDR3 spans 13 amino acids. Germline values: CDR1 LNHDA, CDR2 SQIVND (reference sequence). Trimming shortened V by 5 bases and J by 9 bases, and 14 bases separated the two germline ends. DNA of the CDR3: TGTGCCAGTAGTGCTTTCGCGGGACGTGAGCAGTTCTTC. This encodes CASSAFAGREQFF. The entire variable domain, with the rest obtained from reference TRBV19 and TRBJ2-1, is as follows: DGGITQSPKYLFRKEGQNVTLSCEQNLNHDAMYWYRQDPGQGLRLIYYSQIVNDFQKGDIAEGYSVSREKKESFPLTVTSAQKNPTAFYLCASSAFAGREQFFGPGTRLTVL.

This clonotype was seen more than once but under ten times. The J gene is TRBJ1-1, the V gene TRBV19; TRBD1 agrees at 11 bases. Looked up from germline, CDR1 is LNHDA and CDR2 is SQIVND (reference sequence). The V gene end was trimmed by 5 bases and the J gene end by 8 bases; junction bases not matched to a gene: 10. The length of the CDR3 is 15 residues. The DNA for the CDR3 is TGTGCCAGTAGTCCGGGACAGGGGGACGGAGGAGAAGCTTTCTTT. Translation: CASSPGQGDGGEAFF.

This clonotype was detected a few times. The chain carries TRBV2 and TRBJ2-7; D is possibly TRBD1 (6 bases). The CDR3 is made up of 13 amino acids. Trimming left V 7 bases short and J 6 bases short, with 16 bases between. Per germline, CDR1 SNHLY and CDR2 FYNNEI. The CDR3 nucleotides are TGTGCCAGCATGCAGGGGAAACAAGGCGAGCAGTACTTC. Protein: CASMQGKQGEQYF. The complete variable domain, with remaining parts taken from reference TRBV2 and TRBJ2-7, reads EPEVTQTPSHQVTQMGQEVILRCVPISNHLYFYWYRQILGQKVEFLVSFYNNEISEKSEIFDDQFSVERPDGSNFTLKIRSTKLEDSAMYFCASMQGKQGEQYFGPGTRLTVT.

Details on this clonotype: The junction and the germline gene differ at one end; a read error may be behind it. This chain connects TRBV4-1 to TRBJ2-3, with D perhaps assigned TRBD1 or TRBD2 (5 bases each). Germline V CDR1 and CDR2: MGHRA, YSYEKL. CDR3 length: 15 amino acids. CDR3 sequence (DNA): TGTGCCAGCAGCCAAGCAACCACAGGAGGAGATACGCAGTATTTT. This translates into CASSQATTGGDTQYF.

A word on this clonotype: The junction and the germline gene differ at one end; a read error may be behind it. The rearrangement uses TRBV6-1 and TRBJ2-6; possible D gene TRBD1, 5 bases. There are 14 residues in the CDR3. From germline, CDR1 is MNHNS and CDR2 SASEGT. The CDR3 DNA follows: TGTGCCTGCAGGGATGTAGCTGGGGCCAACGTCCTGACTTTC. This encodes CACRDVAGANVLTF.